This entry concerns a single TCR beta chain. What this receptor recognizes is not known. Per-base qualities were not stored, and no clone one base away is much larger. These data originate in a study of blood T cell repertoires in COVID-19 (dated by TCRdb to the early 2020s). Looking at the study overall: Samples covering the acute and convalescent phases of COVID-19 were provided by collaborators in the United States, Italy and Spain. Subjects who had been exposed to COVID-19, were actively infected with it, or had recovered from it provided the deeply sampled blood TCRbeta repertoires that made up the dataset. Where HLA class I and class II types were available, the types were taken from metadata supplied by the sample provider, not from assay-based typing. A de-identified subject ID, COVID-19 status, age in years and sex were almost always included in the sample metadata. The prospective study material was composed of cDNA or gDNA derived from T cells, B-cell-depleted T cells, or PBMCs. The repertoires were made available in a free public database intended to serve as a resource for research on the immune response to SARS-CoV-2. The samples were drawn from two sources: the first 160 participants of the ongoing ImmuneRACE study, and 1,000 to 1,500 subjects contributed by 6 global collaborators.

Taken from the germline V gene, the CDR1 and CDR2 loops are SQVTM and ANQGSEA. Trimming removed 6 bases from V and 3 bases from J, leaving 12 bases between the germline ends. The CDR3 spans 12 residues, from the cysteine through the phenylalanine. The DNA shown is the 36-base CDR3, in frame from base 1. Samples from volunteer blood donors who had recovered from COVID-19 were contributed by a second Seattle source. Each collaborating institution followed its own protocols to collect whole blood in K2EDTA tubes. For TCRbeta analysis, collaborator samples were shipped as frozen whole blood, as isolated PBMCs, or as DNA extracted from either sample type. Findings and caveats that apply to the study as a whole: The quantity of clinical and demographic metadata differed by source and by participant and was supplied without curation.

TCRbeta CDR3 regions were amplified from genomic DNA using the immunoSEQ Assay, a bias-controlled multiplex PCR. On the study's bioinformatics: The number of nucleated cells in each sample was estimated by amplification of reference gene primers within the assay. Sequence reads were collapsed and filtered to measure the absolute abundance of every unique TCRbeta CDR3 rearrangement. For each sample, productive Simpson clonality was calculated as the square root of Simpson's diversity index over productive rearrangements. The source is immuneACCESS, and TCRdb retained only in-frame sequences with V and J called. Part of the clones is not carried over; for the studies checked, unresolved V genes explain less than half of this, and the remainder is unexplained. The V and J calls and clone size were taken over from that table, and D and trimming were inferred from the DNA. The sample table contains approximately 250,000 clones; only one count was recorded for approximately 87% of them. The ten largest account for under 5.5% of the sample.

What was sequenced was peripheral blood. This sequence was found in a man in his fifties or sixties who had recovered from COVID-19. The V and J segments used are TRBV29-1 and TRBJ2-7, with TRBD1 as a weak D call on 6 bases. In nucleotides, the sequence is TGCAGCGTCGGACAGAATGACTACGAGCAGTACTTC. The encoded protein is CSVGQNDYEQYF.